A selection of T cell receptor beta chains follows, all from one sample in a study of blood T cell repertoires in COVID-19. Method: immunoSEQ multiplex PCR; TCRdb's copy keeps in-frame clones and lacks some. This sample has 30,000 or so clones; around 85% occur once, and the top ten carry approximately 6%. Source material: peripheral blood. The receptors stem from a woman aged 80 or over with active or convalescent COVID-19. The CDR3 runs from the conserved cysteine through the conserved F or W. A D gene is named only where the DNA matches it firmly. Expanded clones get a size class; other rows say once, few or many, or leave the size out.

size	D	V	J	CDR3	DNA
NA	TRBD1	TRBV5-4	TRBJ1-1	CASSARVQGVTEAFF	TGTGCCAGCAGCGCTAGGGTACAGGGGGTTACTGAAGCTTTCTTT
NA	NA	TRBV11-3	TRBJ1-1	CASSLGGDKNTEAFF	TGTGCCAGCAGCTTAGGGGGCGACAAGAACACTGAAGCTTTCTTT
NA	TRBD2	TRBV5-1	TRBJ2-3	CASSFLPPRARGGTQYF	TGCGCCAGCAGCTTTCTCCCGCCCCGGGCCCGCGGGGGTACGCAGTATTTT
once	NA	TRBV12-3/TRBV12-4	TRBJ1-1	CASSRRETEAFF	TGTGCCAGCAGTCGCCGGGAGACTGAAGCTTTCTTT
NA	TRBD2	TRBV2	TRBJ2-5	CASSEATSGGTQYF	TGTGCCAGCAGTGAAGCGACTAGCGGAGGGACCCAGTACTTC
NA	NA	TRBV15	TRBJ2-3	CATSRDRASSGDTQYF	TGTGCCACCAGCAGAGATCGGGCTAGCTCCGGAGATACGCAGTATTTT
NA	TRBD1	TRBV6-5	TRBJ2-7	CASSLRQGPDEQYF	TGTGCCAGCAGTCTCCGACAGGGGCCCGACGAGCAGTACTTC
NA	NA	TRBV3-1/TRBV3-2	TRBJ1-1	CASSQLYVPALNTEAFF	TGTGCCAGCAGCCAACTCTATGTACCTGCTCTCAACACTGAAGCTTTCTTT
once	TRBD2	TRBV7-9	TRBJ2-7	CASSHGLAGDLDEQYF	TGTGCCAGCAGCCACGGACTAGCGGGAGATTTAGACGAGCAGTACTTC
once	NA	TRBV2	TRBJ2-3	CASTQATDTQYF	TGTGCCAGCACACAGGCCACAGATACGCAGTATTTT
NA	NA	TRBV11-1	TRBJ2-2	CASSLAGGGLFF	TGTGCCAGCAGCTTAGCCGGAGGTGGGCTGTTTTTT
NA	NA	TRBV25-1	TRBJ2-1	CASSEFRGSYNEQFF	TGTGCCAGCAGTGAATTCCGCGGCAGCTACAATGAGCAGTTCTTC
NA	TRBD2	TRBV3-1/TRBV3-2	TRBJ2-5	CASSPNPLPSGDLETQYF	TGTGCCAGCAGCCCAAACCCCTTACCTAGCGGGGATTTAGAGACCCAGTACTTC
NA	TRBD1	TRBV5-1	TRBJ2-5	CASSPRSGTEKETQYF	TGCGCCAGCAGCCCACGATCCGGGACAGAAAAAGAGACCCAGTACTTC
few	TRBD1	TRBV2	TRBJ1-5	CASRQGQAPNQPQHF	TGTGCCAGCCGTCAAGGACAGGCCCCTAATCAGCCCCAGCATTTT
NA	NA	TRBV5-6	TRBJ1-1	CASSLLSTGLAFF	TGTGCCAGCAGCTTGTTATCTACAGGGCTGGCTTTCTTT
NA	NA	TRBV5-8	TRBJ1-6	CASSSTRTGPSSLHF	TGTGCCAGCAGCTCAACCCGAACAGGACCCTCGTCCCTCCACTTT
NA	TRBD2	TRBV6-5	TRBJ2-7	CASSGGAVKQYF	TGTGCCAGCAGCGGGGGGGCAGTAAAGCAGTACTTC
few	NA	TRBV9	TRBJ1-2	CASSVDPPDKMRGYTF	TGTGCCAGCAGCGTAGACCCCCCCGATAAGATGCGCGGCTACACCTTC
NA	NA	TRBV19	TRBJ1-2	CASSRTAPNYGYTF	TGTGCCAGTAGTAGAACAGCTCCAAACTATGGCTACACCTTC
once	NA	TRBV6-2/TRBV6-3	TRBJ1-2	CASTPTGAHGYTF	TGTGCCAGCACCCCGACAGGAGCCCATGGCTACACCTTC
NA	NA	TRBV18	TRBJ2-5	CASSPVESETQYF	TGTGCCAGCTCACCAGTGGAGTCGGAGACCCAGTACTTC
NA	NA	TRBV20-1	TRBJ2-1	CSASSTYNEQFF	TGCAGTGCTAGTTCTACCTACAATGAGCAGTTCTTC
NA	NA	TRBV4-1	TRBJ2-1	CASSQDFRGALYNEQFF	TGCGCCAGCAGCCAAGACTTCCGGGGGGCCCTGTACAATGAGCAGTTCTTC
NA	TRBD1	TRBV10-3	TRBJ1-4	CAISPGTTGDSEKLFF	TGTGCCATCAGTCCGGGAACTACAGGGGATTCTGAAAAACTGTTTTTT
NA	NA	TRBV5-4	TRBJ2-1	CASSYRQILNEQFF	TGTGCCAGCAGCTATCGACAGATTCTCAATGAGCAGTTCTTC
NA	TRBD2	TRBV9	TRBJ2-3	CASSVQAGGMTDTQYF	TGTGCCAGCAGCGTCCAAGCGGGAGGAATGACAGATACGCAGTATTTT
NA	NA	TRBV9	TRBJ2-3	CASSVGSRSSTDTQYF	TGTGCCAGCAGCGTAGGGAGCAGATCTAGCACAGATACGCAGTATTTT
once	TRBD2	TRBV29-1	TRBJ2-1	CSVGTSGTSYNEQFF	TGCAGCGTTGGGACTAGCGGGACCTCCTACAATGAGCAGTTCTTC